Listed below are T cell receptor beta chains from one sample, sequenced in a study of human T cells and chemical hapten exposure. A single record per CDR3 protein comes from TCRdb applying MiXCR to the RACE reads. The sample shows some 45,000 distinct CDR3 sequences, 8.5% to 10% of them seen only once. The sample here was whole blood, taken in connection with sensitization to the hapten diphenylcyclopropenone (DPC). The origin of the receptors is a woman aged 40 to 55 with alopecia areata. Some clones in this sample may be carry-over from other donors' samples. Both conserved end residues are part of each CDR3. A D gene is named only where the DNA matches it firmly. Clone size, where shown, is once, few, many, or a class for clones that have expanded.

J gene	clone size	V gene	D gene	CDR3 DNA	CDR3 protein
TRBJ1-4	few	TRBV4-1	NA	TGCGCCAGCAGCCAAGAGCGGGGGATGAATGAAAAACTGTTTTTT	CASSQERGMNEKLFF
TRBJ1-3	many	TRBV7-9	NA	TGTGCCAGCAGCTTTGACAACTCTGGAAACACCATATATTTT	CASSFDNSGNTIYF
TRBJ2-3	NA	TRBV5-6	NA	TGTGCCAGCAGCTTGGACGCGGGCTGGACGCAGTATTTT	CASSLDAGWTQYF
TRBJ2-5	many	TRBV5-4	TRBD2	TGTGCCAGCAGCTTGTGGACTAGCGGGGAAGAGACCCAGTACTTC	CASSLWTSGEETQYF
TRBJ1-6	many	TRBV6-6	NA	TGTGCCAGCCGGCCAGACTATAATTCACCCCTCCACTTT	CASRPDYNSPLHF
TRBJ2-5	NA	TRBV6-2/TRBV6-3	TRBD1	TGTGCCAGCAGTCGGGACAGGGGGCAGGAGACCCAGTACTTC	CASSRDRGQETQYF
TRBJ2-1	many	TRBV7-9	NA	TGTGCCAGCAGCCCCCGGGTTCGGGGTTCGTACAATGAGCAGTTCTTC	CASSPRVRGSYNEQFF
TRBJ1-1	many	TRBV4-2	NA	TGTGCCAGCAGCACGGGACATCTGAACACTGAAGCTTTCTTT	CASSTGHLNTEAFF
TRBJ1-1	many	TRBV7-6	NA	TGTGCCAGCAGCCCGGACAATACTCCTGAAGCTTTCTTT	CASSPDNTPEAFF
TRBJ2-7	NA	TRBV11-1	TRBD1	TGTGCCAGCAGCGCGTGGACAGGGGCCGGGTACGAGCAGTACTTC	CASSAWTGAGYEQYF
TRBJ1-5	many	TRBV6-4	NA	TGTGCCAGCAGTGGTCAGCCCCAGCATTTT	CASSGQPQHF